A selection of T cell receptor beta chains follows, all from one sample in a study of T cell responses to AZD1222 COVID-19 vaccine. The assay was immunoSEQ multiplex PCR, and TCRdb's table has in-frame clones only and misses some. The data contain roughly 150,000 clones, roughly 90% of them seen just once; the ten biggest clones take up 1.5% to 2%. The source was peripheral blood, collected on day 0 of AZD1222 vaccination. Source of these receptors: an adult in good health. Both conserved end residues are part of each CDR3. The D gene is left open where the match is weak. Clone size is given for some rows only: seen once, a few or many times, or a class if the clone is expanded.

D gene	V gene	clone size	J gene	CDR3 protein	CDR3 DNA
.	TRBV29-1	.	TRBJ1-1	CSVVLQMNTEAFF	TGCAGCGTTGTTTTACAAATGAACACTGAAGCTTTCTTT
.	TRBV7-2	.	TRBJ2-1	CASSQWTAGRNEQFF	TGTGCCAGCAGCCAGTGGACGGCCGGGCGCAATGAGCAGTTCTTC
TRBD2	TRBV19	.	TRBJ2-1	CASSIVAGYYNEQFF	TGTGCCAGTAGTATCGTAGCGGGGTATTACAATGAGCAGTTCTTC
.	TRBV6-1	.	TRBJ1-2	CASSELTGLNYGYTF	TGTGCCAGCAGTGAATTGACAGGACTTAACTATGGCTACACCTTC
.	TRBV5-1	.	TRBJ2-2	CASSLVAGLNTGELFF	TGCGCCAGCAGCTTGGTTGCCGGATTGAACACCGGGGAGCTGTTTTTT
TRBD2	TRBV5-4	.	TRBJ2-7	CASSDGLAGGSYEQYF	TGTGCCAGCAGCGACGGACTAGCGGGGGGCTCCTACGAGCAGTACTTC
.	TRBV5-1	.	TRBJ2-7	CASSLDWGAGEQYF	TGCGCCAGCAGCTTGGATTGGGGGGCGGGCGAGCAGTACTTC
.	TRBV7-2	.	TRBJ2-3	CASSYLGGPSTDTQYF	TGTGCCAGCAGCTATTTGGGGGGCCCGAGCACAGATACGCAGTATTTT
.	TRBV7-9	.	TRBJ1-2	CASSLAPGLDGYTF	TGTGCCAGCAGCTTAGCGCCGGGTTTGGATGGCTACACCTTC
.	TRBV5-1	.	TRBJ1-6	CASSLGTVNSPLHF	TGCGCCAGCAGCTTGGGGACAGTCAATTCACCCCTCCACTTT
TRBD1	TRBV4-1	.	TRBJ1-4	CASSQTDREVEKLFF	TGCGCCAGCAGCCAGACGGACAGGGAAGTCGAAAAACTGTTTTTT
TRBD2	TRBV7-8	.	TRBJ2-1	CASSFASGSSYNEQFF	TGTGCCAGCAGCTTCGCTAGCGGGAGCTCCTACAATGAGCAGTTCTTC
TRBD1	TRBV18	.	TRBJ1-5	CASSLDRAEKPQHF	TGTGCCAGCTCACTGGACAGGGCAGAGAAGCCCCAGCATTTT
TRBD2	TRBV27	.	TRBJ2-7	CASSSSGHLYEQYF	TGTGCCAGCAGTTCTAGCGGCCACCTTTACGAGCAGTACTTC
.	TRBV10-3	few	TRBJ1-3	CAISEKNGPGNTIYF	TGTGCCATCAGTGAGAAAAATGGCCCTGGAAACACCATATATTTT
.	TRBV6-5	once	TRBJ1-5	CASTGTSDQPQHF	TGTGCCAGCACCGGGACATCTGATCAGCCCCAGCATTTT
.	TRBV5-1	.	TRBJ2-7	CASSLRAPTRVKTYEQYF	TGCGCCAGCAGCTTGCGGGCCCCCACCAGGGTTAAGACCTACGAGCAGTACTTC
TRBD1	TRBV6-1	.	TRBJ2-1	CASSVVTGGALNEQFF	TGTGCCAGCAGTGTAGTGACAGGGGGCGCTTTGAATGAGCAGTTCTTC
TRBD1	TRBV11-2	once	TRBJ2-2	CASSKTGQGAGELFF	TGTGCCAGCAGCAAGACCGGACAGGGGGCCGGGGAGCTGTTTTTT
TRBD1	TRBV18	.	TRBJ2-7	CASSPKGTGGYEQYF	TGTGCCAGCTCACCGAAAGGGACAGGGGGTTACGAGCAGTACTTC
.	TRBV5-1	once	TRBJ1-6	CASSWEGSHYNSPLHF	TGCGCCAGCAGCTGGGAAGGGTCTCACTATAATTCACCCCTCCACTTT
TRBD1	TRBV7-2	.	TRBJ2-3	CASSLRQGGYTDTQYF	TGTGCCAGCAGCTTGAGACAGGGGGGTTACACAGATACGCAGTATTTT
.	TRBV18	few	TRBJ2-5	CASSPREDRETQYF	TGTGCCAGCTCACCACGCGAAGATCGAGAGACCCAGTACTTC
TRBD1	TRBV7-2	.	TRBJ2-1	CASSLDRSSYNEQFF	TGTGCCAGCAGCTTGGACAGGAGCTCCTACAATGAGCAGTTCTTC
TRBD2	TRBV7-2	.	TRBJ2-1	CASSLRLAGGQEQFF	TGTGCCAGCAGCTTGAGGCTAGCGGGGGGGCAGGAGCAGTTCTTC
.	TRBV9	.	TRBJ1-2	CASSVGSSGGGGYTF	TGTGCCAGCAGCGTGGGTTCCTCCGGGGGCGGAGGCTACACCTTC
.	TRBV5-1	.	TRBJ2-5	CASSLVSGQGFTRTQYF	TGCGCCAGCAGCTTGGTATCAGGGCAGGGTTTTACTCGGACCCAGTACTTC
.	TRBV15	.	TRBJ1-3	CATSREKLRSGNTIYF	TGTGCCACCAGCAGAGAAAAGTTAAGATCTGGAAACACCATATATTTT
.	TRBV16	.	TRBJ1-1	CASSQGRMNTEAFF	TGTGCCAGCAGTCAAGGGCGTATGAACACTGAAGCTTTCTTT
.	TRBV15	.	TRBJ1-5	CATSRDARVVRQPQHF	TGTGCCACCAGCAGAGATGCCAGGGTAGTTAGGCAGCCCCAGCATTTT
.	TRBV4-2	.	TRBJ2-3	CASSQGTGADSTDTQYF	TGTGCCAGCAGCCAAGGGACGGGGGCCGACAGCACAGATACGCAGTATTTT
TRBD1	TRBV30	.	TRBJ1-4	CAWSRGLNEKLFF	TGTGCCTGGAGTAGGGGGCTTAATGAAAAACTGTTTTTT
.	TRBV18	.	TRBJ2-7	CASSPRDTRFGATEQYF	TGTGCCAGCTCACCCCGGGACACACGTTTCGGGGCGACCGAGCAGTACTTC
.	TRBV6-2/TRBV6-3	once	TRBJ2-6	CASSDWPGAGANVLTF	TGTGCCAGCAGTGACTGGCCCGGAGCCGGGGCCAACGTCCTGACTTTC
TRBD2	TRBV10-3	.	TRBJ2-3	CAISEGLAGGTDTQYF	TGTGCCATCAGTGAGGGACTAGCGGGGGGCACAGATACGCAGTATTTT
TRBD1	TRBV29-1	.	TRBJ1-2	CSVEDGGQIYGYTF	TGCAGCGTTGAAGATGGGGGACAGATTTATGGCTACACCTTC
.	TRBV30	once	TRBJ2-5	CAWSWRERETQYF	TGTGCCTGGAGTTGGAGGGAGCGAGAGACCCAGTACTTC
.	TRBV2	.	TRBJ1-6	CASRPQGSSTYNSPLHF	TGTGCCAGCAGACCCCAGGGGTCCTCCACTTATAATTCACCCCTCCACTTT
.	TRBV12-3/TRBV12-4	.	TRBJ1-2	CASSPREDYGYTF	TGTGCCAGCAGTCCCAGGGAGGACTATGGCTACACCTTC
.	TRBV9	once	TRBJ1-1	CASSVVMSGGTEAFF	TGTGCCAGCAGCGTAGTAATGTCAGGCGGCACTGAAGCTTTCTTT
.	TRBV5-1	.	TRBJ1-2	CASSLAVGIGYTF	TGCGCCAGCAGCTTGGCGGTGGGGATAGGCTACACCTTC
.	TRBV6-5	.	TRBJ2-6	CASSSQGLANVLTF	TGTGCCAGCAGTTCTCAAGGATTGGCCAACGTCCTGACTTTC
TRBD1	TRBV19	.	TRBJ1-2	CASSIRTGGARNYGYTF	TGTGCCAGTAGTATCCGCACAGGGGGCGCCAGGAACTATGGCTACACCTTC